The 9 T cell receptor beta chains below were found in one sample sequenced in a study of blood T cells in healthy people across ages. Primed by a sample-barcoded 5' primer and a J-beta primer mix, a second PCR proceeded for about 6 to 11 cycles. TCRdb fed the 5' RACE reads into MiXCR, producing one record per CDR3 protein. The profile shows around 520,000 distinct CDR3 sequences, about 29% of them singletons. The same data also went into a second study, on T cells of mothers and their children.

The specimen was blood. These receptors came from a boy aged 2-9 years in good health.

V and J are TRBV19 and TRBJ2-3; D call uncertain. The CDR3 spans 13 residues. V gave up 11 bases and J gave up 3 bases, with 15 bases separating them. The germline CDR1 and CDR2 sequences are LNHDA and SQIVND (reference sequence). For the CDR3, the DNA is TGTGCCTCCCGAGTCTCGGGTACAGATACGCAGTATTTT. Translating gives CASRVSGTDTQYF.

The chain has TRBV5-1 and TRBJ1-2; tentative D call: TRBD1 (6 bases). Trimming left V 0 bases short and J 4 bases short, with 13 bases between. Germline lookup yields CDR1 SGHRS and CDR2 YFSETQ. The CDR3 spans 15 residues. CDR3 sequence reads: CASSLVPGGSYGYTF. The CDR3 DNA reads TGCGCCAGCAGCTTGGTACCCGGGGGCAGCTATGGCTACACCTTC.

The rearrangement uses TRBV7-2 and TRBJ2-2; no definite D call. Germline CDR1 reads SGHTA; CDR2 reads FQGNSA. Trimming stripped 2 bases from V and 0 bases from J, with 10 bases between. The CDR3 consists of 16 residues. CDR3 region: CASSLRMYPNTGELFF. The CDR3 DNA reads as TGTGCCAGCAGCTTAAGAATGTATCCGAACACCGGGGAGCTGTTTTTT. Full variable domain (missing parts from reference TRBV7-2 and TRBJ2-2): GAGVSQSPSNKVTEKGKDVELRCDPISGHTALYWYRQSLGQGLEFLIYFQGNSAPDKSGLPSDRFSAERTGGSVSTLTIQRTQQEDSAVYLCASSLRMYPNTGELFFGEGSRLTVL.

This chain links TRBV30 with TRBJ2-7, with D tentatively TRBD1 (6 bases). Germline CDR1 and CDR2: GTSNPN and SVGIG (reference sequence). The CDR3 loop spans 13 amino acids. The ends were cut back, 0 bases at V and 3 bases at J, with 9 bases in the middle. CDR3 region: CAWSVRGNYEQYF. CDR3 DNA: TGTGCCTGGAGTGTAAGGGGGAACTACGAGCAGTACTTC.

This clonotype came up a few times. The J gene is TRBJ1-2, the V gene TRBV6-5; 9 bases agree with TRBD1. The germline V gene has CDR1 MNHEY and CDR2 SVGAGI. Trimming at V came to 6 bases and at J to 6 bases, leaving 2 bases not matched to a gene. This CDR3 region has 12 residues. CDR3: CASRDRGNGYTF. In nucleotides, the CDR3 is TGTGCCAGCAGAGACAGGGGGAATGGCTACACCTTC.

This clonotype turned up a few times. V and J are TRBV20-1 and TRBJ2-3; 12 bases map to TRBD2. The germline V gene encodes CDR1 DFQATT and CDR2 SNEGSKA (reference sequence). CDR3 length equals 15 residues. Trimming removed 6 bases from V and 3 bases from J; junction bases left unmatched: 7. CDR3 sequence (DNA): TGCAGTGCCCCAGGCGGACTAGCGGGGACAGATACGCAGTATTTT. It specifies CSAPGGLAGTDTQYF.

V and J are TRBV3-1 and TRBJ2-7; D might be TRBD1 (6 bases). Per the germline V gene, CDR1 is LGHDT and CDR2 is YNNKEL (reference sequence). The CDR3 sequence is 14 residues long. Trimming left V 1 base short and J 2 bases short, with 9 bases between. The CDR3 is CASSQGGRPYEQYF. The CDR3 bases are TGTGCCAGCAGCCAAGGGGGGCGACCCTACGAGCAGTACTTC.

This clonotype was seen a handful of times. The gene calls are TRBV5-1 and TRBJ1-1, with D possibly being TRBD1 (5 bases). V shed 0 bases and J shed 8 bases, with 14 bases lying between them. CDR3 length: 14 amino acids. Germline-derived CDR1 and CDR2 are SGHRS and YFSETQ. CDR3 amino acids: CASSLEGRDQEAFF. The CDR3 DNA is TGCGCCAGCAGCTTGGAAGGCAGGGATCAGGAAGCTTTCTTT.

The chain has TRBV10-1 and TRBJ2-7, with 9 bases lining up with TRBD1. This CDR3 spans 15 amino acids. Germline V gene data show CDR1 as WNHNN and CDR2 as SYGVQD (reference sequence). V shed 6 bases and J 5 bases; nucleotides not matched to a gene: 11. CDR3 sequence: CASSPMDRGVDEQYF. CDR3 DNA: TGCGCCAGCAGCCCCATGGACAGGGGTGTGGACGAGCAGTACTTC.